This entry lists 19 T cell receptor beta chains sequenced from one sample in a study of CD8+ T cells in alopecia areata. RNA extraction was followed by reverse transcription into cDNA, which acted as the sequencing template. Generated by immunoSEQ multiplex PCR, the TCRdb table keeps only in-frame clones and is missing some. The sample carries fewer than 250,000 clones, 57% recorded once. The specimen comprised CD4+ T cells sorted from blood, sampled at week 0. These receptors all stem from a human donor with alopecia areata.

This clone occurred a few times. This rearrangement joins TRBV19 to TRBJ1-2; D is unclear. Between the trimmed V and J ends, which lost 5 bases and 4 bases, there was a span of 11 bases. The V gene's germline CDR1 is LNHDA and CDR2 SQIVND (reference sequence). The CDR3 length is 13 residues. CDR3 protein: CASSETPAYGYTF. The CDR3 DNA reads TGTGCCAGTAGTGAGACACCGGCCTATGGCTACACCTTC.

The chain is built from TRBV4-2 and TRBJ2-3, with D perhaps TRBD2 (5 bases). Looked up from germline, CDR1 is LGHNA and CDR2 is YNFKEQ. With 1 base removed from V and 2 bases from J, the gap between germline ends came to 16 bases. The CDR3 covers 17 residues. This CDR3 reads CASSQARAGLPTDTQYF. In nucleotides, the CDR3 is TGTGCCAGCAGCCAAGCGCGGGCGGGCCTCCCCACAGATACGCAGTATTTT.

This clone was observed a handful of times. The chain links TRBV29-1 to TRBJ2-7; tentatively, D is TRBD1 (6 bases). The ends were cut back, 6 bases at V and 3 bases at J, with 24 bases in the middle. The CDR3 length is 16 residues. CDR1 is SQVTM, CDR2 ANQGSEA, per germline. CDR3: CSVRYSGTSRDYEQYF. The CDR3, as DNA: TGCAGCGTAAGATACTCCGGGACATCCCGGGACTACGAGCAGTACTTC.

The rearrangement uses TRBV5-1 and TRBJ1-4; no definite D call. Germline lookup yields CDR1 SGHRS and CDR2 YFSETQ. The V and J ends lost 2 bases and 3 bases respectively, with 11 bases between them. The CDR3 covers 15 residues. In DNA form, the CDR3 reads TGCGCCAGCAGCTTTAGCCCTGGGGCTAATGAAAAACTGTTTTTT. Amino acid sequence: CASSFSPGANEKLFF. The full variable domain, with the rest looked up from reference TRBV5-1 and TRBJ1-4, is KAGVTQTPRYLIKTRGQQVTLSCSPISGHRSVSWYQQTPGQGLQFLFEYFSETQRNKGNFPGRFSGRQFSNSRSEMNVSTLELGDSALYLCASSFSPGANEKLFFGSGTQLSVL.

V is TRBV29-1 and J is TRBJ1-6; D unresolved. This CDR3 has 14 residues. Per germline, CDR1 SQVTM and CDR2 ANQGSEA. The V and J ends lost 5 bases and 3 bases respectively, with 11 bases between them. The CDR3 region has the DNA TGCAGCGTTCTCGACGGTATCTATAATTCACCCCTCCACTTT. Translated, it gives CSVLDGIYNSPLHF.

The V call is TRBV29-1, the J call TRBJ2-3, with TRBD2 as a possible D gene (5 bases). The CDR3 length is 15 residues. The germline CDR1 and CDR2 sequences are SQVTM and ANQGSEA. The V and J ends lost 3 bases and 2 bases respectively, with 15 bases between them. CDR3 loop: CSVELQEAYTDTQYF. CDR3 nucleotides: TGCAGCGTTGAGCTCCAGGAGGCTTACACAGATACGCAGTATTTT.

The V call is TRBV30, the J call TRBJ2-5; D is ambiguous. V lost 0 bases and J 3 bases, leaving 5 bases between the germline ends. This CDR3 has 12 residues. Germline V gene lookup returns CDR1 GTSNPN and CDR2 SVGIG (reference sequence). CDR3 nucleotides: TGTGCCTGGAGTGTCACTGAAGAGACCCAGTACTTC. Encoded protein: CAWSVTEETQYF.

This clone was picked up a small number of times. This chain links TRBV6-1 with TRBJ1-2; perhaps TRBD1 as D (5 bases). The CDR3 is 15 amino acids. V dropped 4 bases and J dropped 3 bases, with 15 bases sitting between them. CDR1 MNHNS and CDR2 SASEGT come from the germline V gene. The CDR3, as DNA: TGTGCCAGCAGTGGGAGACAGCCTGGGGACTATGGCTACACCTTC. This translates into CASSGRQPGDYGYTF.

The chain is built from TRBV2 and TRBJ1-1, with D maybe TRBD1 (5 bases). This CDR3 has 13 amino acids. In germline, CDR1 is SNHLY, CDR2 FYNNEI. Trimming removed 4 bases at V and 3 bases at J, with 9 bases between. CDR3 sequence (DNA): TGTGCCAGCAGTGCCAGGGCGGACACTGAAGCTTTCTTT. Protein sequence: CASSARADTEAFF.

The gene calls are TRBV11-2 and TRBJ2-3; D might be TRBD1 (6 bases). The length of the CDR3 is 14 residues. From germline, CDR1 is SGHAT and CDR2 FQNNGV. The germline V and J ends were trimmed by 5 bases and 5 bases, with 14 bases remaining between them. DNA of the CDR3: TGTGCCAGCAGCGAGCAGGGGCGGAGAGATACGCAGTATTTT. The encoded protein is CASSEQGRRDTQYF.

The chain couples TRBV29-1 to TRBJ1-2; the D is unclear. Germline loops: CDR1 SQVTM, CDR2 ANQGSEA. Trimming removed 5 bases at V and 2 bases at J, with 15 bases between. This CDR3 comprises 14 residues. CDR3 nucleotides: TGCAGCGTTTTCTCGGACTCGGAGAACTATGGCTACACCTTC. Translation gives CSVFSDSENYGYTF.

This clone was detected a few times. The chain is built from TRBV7-9 and TRBJ2-5, with 7 bases fitting TRBD2. Germline-derived CDR1 and CDR2 are SEHNR and FQNEAQ (reference sequence). Germline trimming cut 7 bases from V and 5 bases from J; bases unmatched to any gene: 4. The CDR3 is 12 amino acids. This CDR3 is CASISSGETQYF. Here the CDR3 DNA reads TGTGCCAGCATTAGTAGCGGGGAGACCCAGTACTTC.

This sequence joins TRBV11-2 and TRBJ2-7; maybe TRBD1 (6 bases). CDR1 is SGHAT, CDR2 FQNNGV, per germline. The CDR3 totals 15 residues. Trimming left V 6 bases short and J 0 bases short, with 15 bases between. The CDR3 here is CASRSGQGVSYEQYF. In DNA form, the CDR3 reads TGTGCCAGCAGGTCGGGACAAGGGGTCTCCTACGAGCAGTACTTC.

The chain has TRBV27 and TRBJ2-5; 7 bases map to TRBD1. There are 14 residues in the CDR3. The junction had 2 bases not matched to a gene; V was cut back by 3 bases and J by 1 base. Looked up from germline, CDR1 is MNHEY and CDR2 is SMNVEV (reference sequence). The CDR3 loop reads CASSLNRGQETQYF. CDR3 DNA: TGTGCCAGCAGTTTGAACAGGGGCCAAGAGACCCAGTACTTC.

J is TRBJ1-2 and V is TRBV30; TRBD1 aligns across 8 bases. V shed 8 bases, J shed 4 bases, and the junction held 12 bases outside the gene matches. This CDR3 spans 14 amino acids. Looked up from germline, CDR1 is GTSNPN and CDR2 is SVGIG (reference sequence). CDR3 in amino acids: CARTRQGTSYGYTF. DNA of the CDR3: TGTGCCCGGACACGACAGGGGACGTCCTATGGCTACACCTTC.

The chain recombines TRBV29-1 with TRBJ2-7; 9 bases fit TRBD1. With V trimmed by 4 bases and J by 3 bases, 7 bases remained unmatched. Germline-derived CDR1 and CDR2 are SQVTM and ANQGSEA. The CDR3 is 14 amino acids. This CDR3 reads CSVGSGTGFYEQYF. The CDR3 nucleotides are TGCAGCGTTGGCTCCGGGACAGGGTTCTACGAGCAGTACTTC.

The chain couples TRBV4-1 to TRBJ2-3, with 12 bases aligning to TRBD2. Trimming took 4 bases from V and 4 from J; bases not matched to a gene: 6. CDR1 and CDR2 from the germline V gene are MGHRA and YSYEKL. The CDR3 spans 16 residues. Here the CDR3 DNA reads TGCGCCAGCAGCCGCCTAGCTAGCGGGAGGGCAGATACGCAGTATTTT. It codes for CASSRLASGRADTQYF.

V gene TRBV4-2 combines with J gene TRBJ2-3; TRBD2 agrees at 8 bases. The germline CDR1 and CDR2 sequences are LGHNA and YNFKEQ. V gave up 4 bases and J gave up 3 bases; unmatched junction bases: 6. CDR3 length: 15 residues. As DNA, the CDR3 is TGTGCCAGCAGCCTCCGTGTAGCGGGAACAGATACGCAGTATTTT. Encoded protein: CASSLRVAGTDTQYF.

This clone has just a few counts. The V and J genes are TRBV29-1 and TRBJ2-7; 7 positions match TRBD2. CDR3 length: 14 residues. The ends lost 4 bases at V and 2 bases at J; junction bases unmatched: 8. Germline V CDR1 and CDR2: SQVTM, ANQGSEA. The CDR3 sequence: CSVVVLAEAYEQYF. As DNA, the CDR3 is TGCAGCGTTGTGGTGCTAGCGGAAGCCTACGAGCAGTACTTC.